These T cell receptor beta chains were read from a single sample in a study of human T cells and chemical hapten exposure. One entry per CDR3 protein, called by TCRdb with MiXCR from the RACE reads. Seen here are around 150,000 distinct CDR3 sequences, about 30% observed once, and the top ten hold approximately 2.3%. The specimen was whole blood, collected in connection with sensitization to the hapten diphenylcyclopropenone (DPC). These receptors all stem from a woman under 30 with alopecia areata. Some clones in this sample may be carry-over from other donors' samples. The CDR3 runs from the conserved cysteine through the conserved F or W. D genes are given only for firm matches. Only part of the rows carry a size: once, few, many, or a class if the clone is expanded.

TRBJ1-2 TRBV10-3 . . CAISPRGSDYGYTF TGTGCCATCAGTCCCCGGGGATCGGACTATGGCTACACCTTC
TRBJ2-1 TRBV11-2 . TRBD1 CASSQGTGQGWFF TGTGCCAGCAGCCAAGGGACAGGCCAAGGGTGGTTCTTC
TRBJ1-2 TRBV29-1 few . CSVAPRRGLNQGYTF TGCAGCGTGGCCCCGCGTCGGGGGTTGAATCAAGGCTACACCTTC
TRBJ2-3 TRBV10-3 . TRBD2 CAISPGTSGGTDTQYF TGTGCCATCAGCCCCGGGACTAGCGGGGGCACAGATACGCAGTATTTT
TRBJ2-3 TRBV7-2 . . CASSFNTGITDTQYF TGTGCCAGCAGCTTTAATACGGGGATCACAGATACGCAGTATTTT
TRBJ1-5 TRBV12-3/TRBV12-4 . . CASAWGNQPQHF TGTGCCAGCGCTTGGGGGAATCAGCCCCAGCATTTT
TRBJ1-1 TRBV6-4 . . CASSGGENTEAFF TGTGCCAGCAGTGGGGGGGAGAACACTGAAGCTTTCTTT
TRBJ1-1 TRBV30 few . CAWKRALEAFF TGTGCCTGGAAGCGGGCGCTGGAAGCTTTCTTT
TRBJ2-5 TRBV7-9 few TRBD1 CASSLGQVIQETQYF TGTGCCAGCAGCTTGGGACAGGTGATCCAAGAGACCCAGTACTTC
TRBJ2-1 TRBV11-2 few TRBD2 CASSLLTSGGMSYNEQFF TGTGCCAGCAGCTTACTTACTAGCGGGGGGATGTCCTACAATGAGCAGTTCTTC
TRBJ2-1 TRBV12-3/TRBV12-4 . TRBD2 CASTLAGGPGEQFF TGTGCCAGCACCCTAGCGGGAGGTCCCGGTGAGCAGTTCTTC
TRBJ1-6 TRBV29-1 . . CSVGTSGPLHF TGCAGCGTTGGGACTTCAGGACCCCTCCACTTT
TRBJ1-1 TRBV11-2 . . CASSLAMSEAFF TGTGCCAGCAGCCTGGCGATGTCTGAAGCTTTCTTT
TRBJ2-7 TRBV20-1 once TRBD2 CSASRTSDSYEQYF TGCAGTGCTAGCAGGACTAGCGACTCCTACGAGCAGTACTTC
TRBJ2-7 TRBV4-3 few TRBD1 CASSHRQGPYEQYF TGCGCCAGCAGCCACCGACAGGGACCCTACGAGCAGTACTTC
TRBJ2-1 TRBV6-5 once . CASSYGRAYNEQFF TGTGCCAGCAGTTACGGACGGGCCTACAATGAGCAGTTCTTC
TRBJ1-5 TRBV6-5 . . CASSSRQVNQPQHF TGTGCCAGCAGTTCCCGACAGGTTAATCAGCCCCAGCATTTT
TRBJ2-4 TRBV29-1 few . CSVDRVAKNIQYF TGCAGCGTTGATAGGGTAGCCAAAAACATTCAGTACTTC
TRBJ1-2 TRBV4-1 few TRBD1 CASSPIGTGYGYTF TGCGCCAGCAGCCCGATAGGGACAGGGTATGGCTACACCTTC
TRBJ1-2 TRBV5-1 . . CASSGDIYGYTF TGCGCCAGCAGCGGGGACATATATGGCTACACCTTC
TRBJ2-7 TRBV7-6 . TRBD1 CASSSTGIKSYDEQYF TGTGCCAGCAGCTCGACAGGGATAAAGTCGTACGACGAGCAGTACTTC
TRBJ2-6 TRBV4-3 once . CASSQESISSGANVLTF TGCGCCAGCAGCCAAGAATCGATCAGCTCTGGGGCCAACGTCCTGACTTTC
TRBJ1-5 TRBV20-1 . TRBD1 CSARGTGRGPNQPQHF TGCAGTGCTAGAGGGACAGGGAGAGGCCCCAATCAGCCCCAGCATTTT
TRBJ2-1 TRBV9 . TRBD2 CASSPSGSGGAGVEQFF TGTGCCAGCAGTCCCTCGGGAAGCGGGGGGGCAGGAGTGGAGCAGTTCTTC
TRBJ2-2 TRBV7-3 few . CASSPNGRQGELFF TGTGCCAGCAGCCCCAACGGTCGTCAGGGGGAGCTGTTTTTT
TRBJ2-7 TRBV2 few . CASSFNRPNEQYF TGTGCCAGCAGCTTTAACCGGCCCAACGAGCAGTACTTC
TRBJ1-1 TRBV7-9 many . CASSLPSKGVPAFF TGTGCCAGCAGCTTGCCTTCCAAGGGCGTTCCGGCTTTCTTT
TRBJ1-2 TRBV3-1 . . CASSQGYGYGYTF TGTGCCAGCAGCCAGGGGTACGGCTATGGCTACACCTTC
TRBJ2-6 TRBV7-2 . TRBD1 CASSTQGARASGANVLTF TGTGCCAGCAGCACTCAGGGGGCGCGGGCGTCTGGGGCCAACGTCCTGACTTTC
TRBJ1-1 TRBV4-3 . . CASSQEWQGRAFF TGCGCCAGCAGCCAAGAGTGGCAGGGACGAGCTTTCTTT
TRBJ2-1 TRBV7-6 . . CASSRSNEQFF TGTGCCAGCAGCCGCTCCAATGAGCAGTTCTTC
TRBJ1-1 TRBV3-1 . . CASSPRSGGPMNTEAFF TGTGCCAGCAGCCCCCGATCCGGGGGCCCCATGAACACTGAAGCTTTCTTT
TRBJ1-1 TRBV5-1 few . CASSSQGMNTEAFF TGCGCCAGCAGCTCCCAGGGAATGAACACTGAAGCTTTCTTT
TRBJ2-1 TRBV7-3 . TRBD2 CASSSVAGGYNEQFF TGTGCCAGCAGCTCCGTAGCGGGGGGTTACAATGAGCAGTTCTTC
TRBJ1-6 TRBV7-2 . . CASSLEGPRLGSPLHF TGTGCCAGCAGCTTAGAAGGGCCCCGCCTGGGATCACCCCTCCACTTT
TRBJ1-1 TRBV27 few . CASSLDQGMNTEAFF TGTGCCAGCAGTTTGGATCAGGGGATGAACACTGAAGCTTTCTTT
TRBJ2-1 TRBV6-2/TRBV6-3 few . CASSTLSWGEGAHNEQFF TGTGCCAGCAGTACATTAAGTTGGGGTGAAGGTGCTCACAATGAGCAGTTCTTC
TRBJ1-3 TRBV18 few . CASSQLQGRDGNTIYF TGTGCCAGCTCGCAACTCCAGGGCCGTGATGGAAACACCATATATTTT
TRBJ2-5 TRBV21-1 . . CASSKPNPSGVEETQYF TGTGCCAGCAGCAAGCCCAACCCCAGCGGGGTTGAAGAGACCCAGTACTTC